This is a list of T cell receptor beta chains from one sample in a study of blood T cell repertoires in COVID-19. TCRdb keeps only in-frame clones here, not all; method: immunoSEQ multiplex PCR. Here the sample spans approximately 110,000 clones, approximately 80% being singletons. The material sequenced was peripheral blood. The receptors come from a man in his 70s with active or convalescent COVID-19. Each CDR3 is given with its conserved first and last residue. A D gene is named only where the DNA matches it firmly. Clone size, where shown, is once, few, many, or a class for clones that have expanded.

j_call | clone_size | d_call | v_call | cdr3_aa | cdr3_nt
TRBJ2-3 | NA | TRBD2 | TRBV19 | CASSTTRSGTSGGSDTQYF | TGTGCCAGTAGTACCACTCGCTCCGGGACTAGCGGGGGGTCAGATACGCAGTATTTT
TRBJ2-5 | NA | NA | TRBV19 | CASSKSGAETQYF | TGTGCCAGTAGTAAATCGGGAGCAGAGACCCAGTACTTC
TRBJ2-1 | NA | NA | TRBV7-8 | CASTRRWGGNQVWSSYNEQFF | TGTGCCAGCACCCGGAGGTGGGGCGGGAACCAAGTATGGAGCTCCTACAATGAGCAGTTCTTC
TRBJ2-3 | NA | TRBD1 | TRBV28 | CASLSRDRGKPYPADTQYF | TGTGCCAGCCTATCAAGGGACAGGGGGAAACCTTACCCCGCAGATACGCAGTATTTT
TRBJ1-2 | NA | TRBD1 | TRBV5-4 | CASSLGVTGAGTDGYTF | TGTGCCAGCAGCTTGGGGGTCACAGGGGCCGGAACGGATGGCTACACCTTC
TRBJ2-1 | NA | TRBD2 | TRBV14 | CASSFRLAGVNEQFF | TGTGCCAGCAGCTTCCGACTAGCGGGGGTTAATGAGCAGTTCTTC
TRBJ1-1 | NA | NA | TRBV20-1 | CSANEQGSDTEAFF | TGCAGTGCTAATGAACAGGGCTCTGACACTGAAGCTTTCTTT
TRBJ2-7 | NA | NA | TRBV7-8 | CASAEYEQYF | TGTGCCAGCGCAGAATACGAGCAGTACTTC
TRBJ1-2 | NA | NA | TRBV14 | CASSPLTGWGGYTF | TGTGCCAGCAGCCCGCTTACAGGGTGGGGAGGCTACACCTTC
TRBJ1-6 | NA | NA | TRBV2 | CASSGSSYNSPLHF | TGTGCCAGCAGTGGGAGCTCCTATAATTCACCCCTCCACTTT
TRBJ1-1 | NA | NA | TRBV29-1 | CSVRAGETEAFF | TGCAGCGTTAGGGCGGGGGAGACTGAAGCTTTCTTT
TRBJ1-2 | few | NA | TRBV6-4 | CASSQSFRSNYGYTF | TGTGCCAGCAGCCAATCATTCAGATCTAACTATGGCTACACCTTC
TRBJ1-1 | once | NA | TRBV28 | CASSLGGRAEAFF | TGTGCCAGCAGTTTAGGAGGGAGGGCTGAAGCTTTCTTT
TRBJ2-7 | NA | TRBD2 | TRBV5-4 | CASSPQTSGVIYEQYF | TGTGCCAGCAGCCCCCAGACTAGCGGGGTAATTTACGAGCAGTACTTC
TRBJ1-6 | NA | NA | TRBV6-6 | CASTGEFYNSPLHF | TGTGCCAGCACCGGGGAATTCTATAATTCACCCCTCCACTTT
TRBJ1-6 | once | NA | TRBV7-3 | CASSSYRASPLHF | TGTGCCAGCAGCTCGTACAGGGCTTCACCCCTCCACTTT
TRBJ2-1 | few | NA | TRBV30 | CAWSVAPQGEQFF | TGTGCCTGGAGTGTGGCCCCACAGGGTGAGCAGTTCTTC
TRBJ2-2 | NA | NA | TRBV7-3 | CASSPEGGGELFF | TGTGCCAGCAGCCCCGAAGGGGGCGGGGAGCTGTTTTTT
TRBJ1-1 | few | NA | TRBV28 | CASSLMIQAEAFF | TGTGCCAGCAGTTTAATGATACAGGCTGAAGCTTTCTTT
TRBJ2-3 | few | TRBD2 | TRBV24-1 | CATSDLGGARSDTQYF | TGTGCCACCAGTGACCTCGGGGGGGCTCGTTCAGATACGCAGTATTTT
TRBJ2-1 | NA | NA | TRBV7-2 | CASSLGLSNEQFF | TGTGCCAGCAGCTTAGGACTGTCCAATGAGCAGTTCTTC
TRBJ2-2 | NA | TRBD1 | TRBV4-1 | CASRGQVDTGELFF | TGCGCCAGCAGAGGACAGGTCGACACCGGGGAGCTGTTTTTT
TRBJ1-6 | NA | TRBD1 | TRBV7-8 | CASTLLGGVASPLHF | TGTGCCAGCACCCTTCTAGGGGGCGTCGCATCACCCCTCCACTTT
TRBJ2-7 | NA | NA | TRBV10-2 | CASSEMMTILPYEQYF | TGCGCCAGCAGTGAGATGATGACAATACTTCCCTACGAGCAGTACTTC
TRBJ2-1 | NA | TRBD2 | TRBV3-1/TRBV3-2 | CASSSSAGKSYNEQFF | TGTGCCAGCAGCTCTTCAGCGGGAAAGTCATACAATGAGCAGTTCTTC
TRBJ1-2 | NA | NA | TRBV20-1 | CSAPQNYGYTF | TGCAGTGCGCCACAGAACTATGGCTACACCTTC
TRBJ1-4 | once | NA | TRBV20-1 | CSASLATNEKLFF | TGCAGTGCTAGTCTTGCAACTAATGAAAAACTGTTTTTT
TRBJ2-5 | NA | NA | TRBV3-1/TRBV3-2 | CASSTRTGKYQETQYF | TGTGCCAGCAGCACCCGTACCGGGAAGTACCAAGAGACCCAGTACTTC
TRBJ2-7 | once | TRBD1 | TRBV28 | CASRRRGQGVSEQYF | TGTGCCAGCCGCCGAAGGGGACAGGGGGTAAGTGAGCAGTACTTC
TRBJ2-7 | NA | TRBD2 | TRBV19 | CASSIGRGSYEQYF | TGTGCCAGTAGTATAGGGCGCGGGAGCTACGAGCAGTACTTC
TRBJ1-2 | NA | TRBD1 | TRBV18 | CASTTGQGALNGYTF | TGTGCCAGCACCACGGGGCAGGGGGCGCTGAATGGCTACACCTTC
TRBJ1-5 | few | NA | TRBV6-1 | CASSDRTENQPQHF | TGTGCCAGCAGTGATCGGACAGAGAATCAGCCCCAGCATTTT
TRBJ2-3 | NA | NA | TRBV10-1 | CASSGEGMLNKQYF | TGCGCCAGCAGTGGTGAGGGAATGCTAAATAAACAGTATTTT
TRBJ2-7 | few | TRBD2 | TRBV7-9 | CASSVSSGSPYEQYF | TGTGCCAGCAGCGTATCTAGCGGGAGCCCCTACGAGCAGTACTTC
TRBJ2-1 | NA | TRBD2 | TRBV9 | CASSGRLETGLAGYNEQFF | TGTGCCAGCAGCGGAAGGCTCGAAACGGGGCTAGCGGGGTACAATGAGCAGTTCTTC
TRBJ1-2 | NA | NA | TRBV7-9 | CASSQQVNYGYTF | TGTGCCAGCAGCCAGCAGGTTAACTATGGCTACACCTTC
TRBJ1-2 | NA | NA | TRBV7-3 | CASSLTSGAATYGYTF | TGTGCCAGCAGCTTAACGAGCGGGGCAGCTACTTATGGCTACACCTTC
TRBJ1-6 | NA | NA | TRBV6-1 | CASSENSNSPLHF | TGTGCCAGCAGTGAGAACAGTAATTCACCCCTCCACTTT
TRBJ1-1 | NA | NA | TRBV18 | CASSPPGVGLPGAFF | TGTGCCAGCTCACCACCGGGTGTGGGTCTCCCGGGAGCTTTCTTT
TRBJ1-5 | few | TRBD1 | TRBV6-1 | CASSEGGQGNQPQHF | TGTGCCAGCAGTGAAGGGGGACAGGGAAATCAGCCCCAGCATTTT
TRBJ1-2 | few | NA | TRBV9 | CASSRDELYGYTF | TGTGCCAGCAGCCGGGATGAACTTTATGGCTACACCTTC
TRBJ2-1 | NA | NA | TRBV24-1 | CATSFYNEQFF | TGTGCCACCAGCTTTTACAATGAGCAGTTCTTC
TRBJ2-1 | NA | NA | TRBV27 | CASQRGSYNEQFF | TGTGCCAGCCAAAGGGGTTCCTACAATGAGCAGTTCTTC
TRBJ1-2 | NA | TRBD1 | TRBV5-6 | CASRLQGGYGYTF | TGTGCCAGCAGGCTACAGGGGGGCTATGGCTACACCTTC
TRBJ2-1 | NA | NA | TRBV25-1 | CASSDRNEQFF | TGTGCCAGCAGTGACAGGAATGAGCAGTTCTTC
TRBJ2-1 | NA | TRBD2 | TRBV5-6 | CASSNLLTSGSIYEQFF | TGTGCCAGCAGCAACCTTCTAACTAGCGGGAGTATCTATGAGCAGTTCTTC
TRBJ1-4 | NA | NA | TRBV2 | CASSDGRFNEKLFF | TGTGCCAGCAGTGATGGCAGGTTTAATGAAAAACTGTTTTTT
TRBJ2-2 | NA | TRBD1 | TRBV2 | CASSVDRANTGELFF | TGTGCCAGCAGTGTGGACAGGGCTAACACCGGGGAGCTGTTTTTT
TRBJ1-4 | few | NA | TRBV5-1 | CASSFGGENEKLFF | TGCGCCAGCAGCTTCGGAGGGGAAAACGAAAAACTGTTTTTT
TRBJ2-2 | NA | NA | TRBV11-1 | CASSSIANTGELFF | TGTGCCAGCAGCTCAATAGCGAACACCGGGGAGCTGTTTTTT
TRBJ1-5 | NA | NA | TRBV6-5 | CASSYGSGISNQPQHF | TGTGCCAGCAGTTACGGATCAGGGATCTCCAATCAGCCCCAGCATTTT
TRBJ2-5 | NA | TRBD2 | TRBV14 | CASSQLGLAGVQETQYF | TGTGCCAGCAGCCAACTGGGACTAGCGGGGGTCCAAGAGACCCAGTACTTC
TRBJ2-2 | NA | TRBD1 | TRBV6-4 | CASKGQANTGELFF | TGTGCCAGCAAGGGACAGGCAAACACCGGGGAGCTGTTTTTT
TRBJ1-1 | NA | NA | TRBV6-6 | CASSYPGTRTEAFF | TGTGCCAGCAGTTACCCCGGGACAAGGACTGAAGCTTTCTTT
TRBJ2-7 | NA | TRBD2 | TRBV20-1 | CSARSAGGQYF | TGCAGTGCTAGATCTGCGGGGGGTCAGTACTTC